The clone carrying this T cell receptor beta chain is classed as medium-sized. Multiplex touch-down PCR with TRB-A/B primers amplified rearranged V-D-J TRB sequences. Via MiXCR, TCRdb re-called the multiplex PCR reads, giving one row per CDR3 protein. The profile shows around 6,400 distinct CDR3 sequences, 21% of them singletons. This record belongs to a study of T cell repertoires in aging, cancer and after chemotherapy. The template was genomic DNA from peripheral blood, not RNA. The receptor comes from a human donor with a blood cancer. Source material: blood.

CDR3 sequence: CASARGWGETQYF. The CDR3 nucleotides read TGTGCCAGCGCGCGGGGATGGGGGGAGACCCAGTACTTC. The chain couples TRBV6-1 to TRBJ2-5; D may be TRBD2 (6 bases). This CDR3 is built from 13 residues. Germline loops: CDR1 MNHNS, CDR2 SASEGT. V lost 8 bases to trimming and J lost 5 bases, with 15 bases between them.